The 21 T cell receptor beta chains below were found in one sample sequenced in a study of Ad26.COV2.S vaccination and SARS-CoV-2 variants. The method was immunoSEQ multiplex PCR; TCRdb's version includes in-frame clones alone and lacks a portion of them. The table lists 300,000 to 400,000 clones, about 88% of them singletons. Indicated treatment: around 19 received Ad26.COV2.S at low or high dose, single or two shots; a few received placebo; per-sample allocation not given. Day 63 after the first injection of vaccine or placebo was the sampling time. The material was peripheral blood, obtained in a trial of Ad26.COV2.S vaccine versus placebo. These TCRs come from a person aged 18-60 years who received the Ad26.COV2.S COVID-19 vaccine or a placebo.

The chain is built from TRBV27 and TRBJ1-6; unclear D gene. Germline lookup yields CDR1 MNHEY and CDR2 SMNVEV (reference sequence). V was pared by 3 bases and J by 7 bases, with 4 bases between. The CDR3 extends over 12 amino acids. CDR3 region: CASSFGNSPLHF. The CDR3 DNA reads as TGTGCCAGCAGTTTCGGGAATTCACCCCTCCACTTT.

This clone has just a few counts. This chain links TRBV3-1 (or the pseudogene TRBV3-2) with TRBJ1-6; D unclear. Germline loops: CDR1 LGHDT, CDR2 YNNKEL (reference sequence). The CDR3 loop spans 13 amino acids. Trimming took off 4 bases at V and 10 bases at J, with 11 bases between the two ends. This CDR3 is CASSLQGKSPLHF. The CDR3 DNA is TGTGCCAGCAGCCTGCAAGGGAAATCACCCCTCCACTTT.

The table lists this clone with a count of one. The chain employs TRBV5-1 and TRBJ1-3, with unresolved D. The V end lost 0 bases, the J end lost 4 bases, and 14 bases lay between the germline ends. The CDR3 contains 16 residues. Germline V lookup: CDR1 SGHRS, CDR2 YFSETQ. The CDR3, as DNA: TGCGCCAGCAGCTTGGGAGAGGCATTTTGGGGAAACACCATATATTTT. Translation: CASSLGEAFWGNTIYF.

The V and J genes are TRBV5-3 and TRBJ1-6; D might be TRBD1 (6 bases). TRBV5-3 qualifies as an ORF whose function is uncertain. Trimming took off 5 bases at V and 4 bases at J, with 16 bases between the two ends. The CDR3 spans 16 residues. For the CDR3, the DNA is TGTGCCAGAAGATCGCAGGGGTCCGTTTATAATTCACCCCTCCACTTT. Translation gives CARRSQGSVYNSPLHF.

The chain couples TRBV28 to TRBJ1-2; D is perhaps TRBD1 (5 bases). Between the trimmed V and J ends, which lost 3 bases and 3 bases, there was a span of 11 bases. Germline values: CDR1 MDHEN, CDR2 SYDVKM. The CDR3 loop spans 14 amino acids. DNA of the CDR3: TGTGCCAGCAGTTTTTCGCAGGGCGACTATGGCTACACCTTC. Its translation is CASSFSQGDYGYTF.

The gene calls are TRBV19 and TRBJ1-4, with no clear D. V was cut by 6 bases and J by 0 bases, with 8 bases left in between. CDR3 length equals 14 residues. Germline-derived CDR1 and CDR2 are LNHDA and SQIVND (reference sequence). This CDR3 reads CASSSQATNEKLFF. The CDR3 nucleotides are TGTGCCAGTAGCTCCCAAGCAACTAATGAAAAACTGTTTTTT.

V gene TRBV19 combines with J gene TRBJ2-7; 12 positions agree with TRBD2. With 5 bases clipped from V and 0 bases from J, the junction kept 5 bases outside the gene matches. The CDR3 runs to 16 residues. Germline V CDR1 and CDR2: LNHDA, SQIVND (reference sequence). CDR3 nucleotide sequence: TGTGCCAGTAGTGCAGGACTAGCGGGGATCTCCTACGAGCAGTACTTC. Encoded protein: CASSAGLAGISYEQYF.

CDR3 residues: CASSQGWREGQNTEAFF. CDR3 bases: TGTGCCAGCAGCCAAGGTTGGAGGGAGGGCCAGAACACTGAAGCTTTCTTT. J is TRBJ1-1 and V is TRBV3-1 (or the pseudogene TRBV3-2); no clear D gene. Trimming shortened V by 1 base and J by 1 base, and 16 bases separated the two germline ends. Germline lookup yields CDR1 LGHDT and CDR2 YNNKEL (reference sequence). The CDR3 has 17 residues.

The chain combines TRBV6-4 with TRBJ2-2; 8 bases are shared with TRBD2. The germline CDR1 and CDR2 sequences are MRHNA and SNTAGT. The CDR3 extends over 14 amino acids. V dropped 3 bases and J dropped 3; count of bases not matched to a gene: 0. The CDR3 reads CASSETSDTGELFF. CDR3 nucleotides: TGTGCCAGCAGTGAGACTAGCGACACCGGGGAGCTGTTTTTT.

The rearrangement links TRBV6-6 to TRBJ2-5; D not certain. The CDR3 is made up of 13 amino acids. In germline, CDR1 is MNHNY, CDR2 SVGAGI (reference sequence). V shed 3 bases and J shed 7 bases, with 12 bases lying between them. The CDR3 region has the DNA TGTGCCAGCAGTTATACGGTGCAGACGACCCAGTACTTC. It translates to CASSYTVQTTQYF.

This rearrangement joins TRBV6-2 or TRBV6-3 to TRBJ2-2, with D maybe TRBD1 (5 bases). Germline V gene lookup returns CDR1 MNHEY and CDR2 SVGEGT. V was trimmed by 4 bases and J by 6 bases, leaving 12 bases between them. The CDR3 has 14 residues. CDR3: CASSSNRGPGELFF. CDR3 sequence (DNA): TGTGCCAGCAGTTCCAATAGGGGTCCCGGGGAGCTGTTTTTT.

The chain recombines TRBV9 with TRBJ1-1; no reliable D call. This CDR3 has 14 residues. Trimming shortened V by 4 bases and J by 4 bases, and 14 bases separated the two germline ends. The germline V gene encodes CDR1 SGDLS and CDR2 YYNGEE. CDR3 sequence: CASSPPETGTEAFF. The DNA of the CDR3 is TGTGCCAGCAGCCCCCCAGAGACGGGCACTGAAGCTTTCTTT.

This chain uses TRBV12-3 or TRBV12-4 with TRBJ2-5, with D unresolved. The ends were cut back, 4 bases at V and 5 bases at J, with 11 bases in the middle. The CDR3 has 13 amino acids. This chain's CDR3 is CASSSRNSETQYF. Here the CDR3 DNA reads TGTGCCAGCAGTTCTAGGAATAGTGAGACCCAGTACTTC.

J is TRBJ2-3 and V is TRBV4-3; no firm D call. Germline CDR1 and CDR2: LGHNA and YSLEER. Deletions cut 1 base from V and 2 bases from J, with 13 bases between. The CDR3 sequence is 16 residues long. CDR3 amino acids: CASSQGLREITDTQYF. The CDR3 DNA reads as TGCGCCAGCAGCCAAGGACTCCGAGAAATCACAGATACGCAGTATTTT.

Written as DNA, the CDR3 is TGTGCCAGCAGCCTCAGCGGGGGGCTGGGCACTGAAGCTTTCTTT. Translation gives CASSLSGGLGTEAFF. The rearrangement links TRBV7-9 to TRBJ1-1; D is possibly TRBD1 (6 bases). This CDR3 has 15 residues. Germline-derived CDR1 and CDR2 are SEHNR and FQNEAQ (reference sequence). The V and J ends lost 5 bases and 4 bases respectively, with 17 bases between them.

V gene TRBV5-6 combines with J gene TRBJ2-2, with TRBD1 identical over 8 bases. The CDR3 loop spans 15 amino acids. CDR1 and CDR2 (germline): SGHDT, YYEEEE. The junction had 9 bases not matched to a gene; V was cut back by 5 bases and J by 6 bases. CDR3 nucleotides: TGTGCCAGCAGTTGGGACAGGATAAGTCCCGGGGAGCTGTTTTTT. It codes for CASSWDRISPGELFF.

The chain employs TRBV27 and TRBJ2-7; no clear D. There are 12 residues in the CDR3. Germline loops: CDR1 MNHEY, CDR2 SMNVEV (reference sequence). The V end was cut by 4 bases, the J end by 8 bases, with 12 bases between. CDR3 sequence: CASSSDLVKQYF. CDR3 DNA sequence: TGTGCCAGCAGTTCGGACCTGGTAAAGCAGTACTTC.

This chain connects TRBV28 to TRBJ2-7, with D hard to call. The length of the CDR3 is 14 residues. Trimming took off 3 bases at V and 4 bases at J, with 13 bases between the two ends. Germline assignment: CDR1 MDHEN and CDR2 SYDVKM. The CDR3 spells CASSLFEERYEQYF. For the CDR3, the DNA is TGTGCCAGCAGTTTGTTCGAGGAGCGATACGAGCAGTACTTC.

The chain couples TRBV11-1 to TRBJ1-3, with D unresolved. Trimming removed 2 bases at V and 4 bases at J, with 6 bases between. The CDR3 runs 13 residues. The germline CDR1 and CDR2 sequences are SGHAT and FQDESV (reference sequence). The CDR3: CASSLTEGNTIYF. The CDR3 nucleotides read TGTGCCAGCAGCTTAACAGAAGGAAACACCATATATTTT.

The chain links TRBV2 to TRBJ1-2; the D is unclear. This CDR3 is 14 amino acids long. The V end lost 6 bases, the J end lost 7 bases, and 18 bases lay between the germline ends. Germline V lookup: CDR1 SNHLY, CDR2 FYNNEI. The CDR3 DNA reads TGTGCCAGCAGCGACGTTATAGTCTTGGGTGGCTACACCTTC. Encoded protein: CASSDVIVLGGYTF.

Concerning this clone: The junction does not match germline at one end; this may be a read error. The chain combines TRBV7-7 with TRBJ2-2, with TRBD1 matching over 7 bases. CDR3 length: 15 amino acids. Germline CDR1 reads SSHAT; CDR2 reads FNYEAQ (reference sequence). The CDR3 loop is CASSVGTDNTGELFF. CDR3 nucleotide sequence: TGTGCTAGCAGCGTCGGGACAGACAACACCGGGGAGCTGTTTTTT.